Listed below are T cell receptor beta chains from one sample, sequenced in a study of blood T cell repertoires in COVID-19. Clones were sequenced by immunoSEQ multiplex PCR, and TCRdb holds only the in-frame ones, with some missing. The profile shows 200,000 to 300,000 clones, 85% to 90% of them singletons. Material for sequencing was PBMCs or T cells enriched from blood (not recorded which). All receptors derive from a man in his forties or fifties who had been exposed to COVID-19. The CDR3 runs from the conserved cysteine through the conserved F or W. The order of the fields is clone size, V gene, D gene, J gene, CDR3 protein, CDR3 DNA. The D gene is left open where the match is weak. Only some rows state a clone size, as once, few, many or a class for expanded clones.

clone_size: -; v_call: TRBV6-1; d_call: -; j_call: TRBJ1-1; cdr3_aa: CASSEAQYSISGTEAFF; cdr3_nt: TGTGCCAGCAGTGAAGCCCAATATTCGATTTCGGGCACTGAAGCTTTCTTT
clone_size: once; v_call: TRBV28; d_call: -; j_call: TRBJ1-2; cdr3_aa: CASSLLEGNYGYTF; cdr3_nt: TGTGCCAGCAGTTTATTAGAGGGTAACTATGGCTACACCTTC
clone_size: -; v_call: TRBV2; d_call: -; j_call: TRBJ1-2; cdr3_aa: CASSQGMRGYTF; cdr3_nt: TGTGCCAGCAGCCAGGGGATGCGTGGCTACACCTTC
clone_size: once; v_call: TRBV3-1/TRBV3-2; d_call: TRBD1; j_call: TRBJ1-1; cdr3_aa: CASSPSPGQGNTEAFF; cdr3_nt: TGTGCCAGCAGCCCCTCCCCGGGACAGGGGAACACTGAAGCTTTCTTT
clone_size: -; v_call: TRBV11-1; d_call: TRBD1; j_call: TRBJ2-7; cdr3_aa: CASSRGQSTLSGEQYF; cdr3_nt: TGTGCCAGCAGCAGGGGACAGAGTACTCTATCCGGCGAGCAGTACTTC
clone_size: -; v_call: TRBV27; d_call: -; j_call: TRBJ1-5; cdr3_aa: CASSASGTPSHQPQHF; cdr3_nt: TGTGCCAGCAGCGCTTCCGGGACACCTTCCCATCAGCCCCAGCATTTT
clone_size: -; v_call: TRBV30; d_call: TRBD2; j_call: TRBJ2-3; cdr3_aa: CAWSLTSVSTDTQYF; cdr3_nt: TGTGCCTGGAGTCTGACTAGCGTAAGCACAGATACGCAGTATTTT
clone_size: -; v_call: TRBV5-1; d_call: TRBD2; j_call: TRBJ2-3; cdr3_aa: CASSLVGGGAGDTQYF; cdr3_nt: TGCGCCAGCAGCTTGGTGGGCGGGGGGGCCGGAGATACGCAGTATTTT
clone_size: -; v_call: TRBV10-2; d_call: TRBD2; j_call: TRBJ2-1; cdr3_aa: CASSVAGVGEQFF; cdr3_nt: TGCGCCAGCAGTGTAGCGGGAGTGGGGGAGCAGTTCTTC
clone_size: -; v_call: TRBV3-1/TRBV3-2; d_call: TRBD2; j_call: TRBJ2-2; cdr3_aa: CASSPLKAKREGNTGELFF; cdr3_nt: TGTGCCAGCAGCCCGCTCAAGGCAAAGCGGGAGGGGAACACCGGGGAGCTGTTTTTT
clone_size: once; v_call: TRBV27; d_call: -; j_call: TRBJ1-5; cdr3_aa: CASSFENQPQHF; cdr3_nt: TGTGCCAGCAGTTTTGAGAATCAGCCCCAGCATTTT
clone_size: once; v_call: TRBV7-9; d_call: -; j_call: TRBJ2-2; cdr3_aa: CASSLAYNRATGELFF; cdr3_nt: TGTGCCAGCAGCTTAGCCTACAACAGGGCTACCGGGGAGCTGTTTTTT
clone_size: -; v_call: TRBV5-5; d_call: -; j_call: TRBJ1-2; cdr3_aa: CASSLVMPGQSYYTF; cdr3_nt: TGTGCCAGCAGCTTGGTTATGCCGGGACAAAGTTACTACACCTTC
clone_size: -; v_call: TRBV24-1; d_call: TRBD1; j_call: TRBJ2-7; cdr3_aa: CATSETGPIHEQYF; cdr3_nt: TGTGCCACCAGTGAGACAGGGCCGATCCACGAGCAGTACTTC
clone_size: -; v_call: TRBV5-1; d_call: -; j_call: TRBJ2-1; cdr3_aa: CASSLAGGLDNEQFF; cdr3_nt: TGCGCCAGCAGCTTGGCAGGGGGGCTTGACAATGAGCAGTTCTTC
clone_size: -; v_call: TRBV7-3; d_call: TRBD2; j_call: TRBJ2-1; cdr3_aa: CASSPWTSQDEQFF; cdr3_nt: TGTGCCAGCAGCCCCTGGACTAGCCAGGATGAGCAGTTCTTC
clone_size: -; v_call: TRBV15; d_call: TRBD1; j_call: TRBJ1-5; cdr3_aa: CATSRGSQGAWQPQHF; cdr3_nt: TGTGCCACCAGCAGGGGTTCACAGGGGGCTTGGCAGCCCCAGCATTTT
clone_size: -; v_call: TRBV4-1; d_call: -; j_call: TRBJ1-2; cdr3_aa: CASSQPTRGSDYGYTF; cdr3_nt: TGCGCCAGCAGCCAACCAACAAGGGGAAGCGACTATGGCTACACCTTC
clone_size: -; v_call: TRBV3-1/TRBV3-2; d_call: -; j_call: TRBJ1-6; cdr3_aa: CASSQAGAGSPLHF; cdr3_nt: TGTGCCAGCAGCCAAGCAGGCGCTGGCTCACCCCTCCACTTT
clone_size: -; v_call: TRBV5-5; d_call: -; j_call: TRBJ1-3; cdr3_aa: CASTLEPTYGPYSGNTIYF; cdr3_nt: TGTGCCAGCACCCTTGAGCCGACATATGGTCCTTACTCTGGAAACACCATATATTTT
clone_size: -; v_call: TRBV18; d_call: TRBD1; j_call: TRBJ2-5; cdr3_aa: CASSPFGQGGETQYF; cdr3_nt: TGTGCCAGCTCGCCGTTCGGACAGGGCGGGGAGACCCAGTACTTC
clone_size: -; v_call: TRBV15; d_call: -; j_call: TRBJ2-1; cdr3_aa: CATSSGGVSSSSYNEQFF; cdr3_nt: TGTGCCACCAGCAGTGGCGGGGTAAGCTCTAGCTCCTACAATGAGCAGTTCTTC
clone_size: -; v_call: TRBV30; d_call: TRBD2; j_call: TRBJ2-3; cdr3_aa: CAWSGSGGISDTQYF; cdr3_nt: TGTGCCTGGAGTGGATCGGGGGGGATCTCGGATACGCAGTATTTT
clone_size: once; v_call: TRBV28; d_call: -; j_call: TRBJ2-1; cdr3_aa: CASRLQGRPQFF; cdr3_nt: TGTGCCAGCAGGTTACAGGGTCGACCGCAGTTCTTC
clone_size: -; v_call: TRBV7-9; d_call: TRBD1; j_call: TRBJ1-4; cdr3_aa: CASSPGSGTGTTTGEKLFF; cdr3_nt: TGTGCCAGCAGCCCTGGCTCGGGGACAGGGACGACGACGGGTGAAAAACTGTTTTTT
clone_size: -; v_call: TRBV2; d_call: -; j_call: TRBJ1-1; cdr3_aa: CASSSRRENTEAFF; cdr3_nt: TGTGCCAGCAGTAGTCGGAGGGAGAACACTGAAGCTTTCTTT
clone_size: -; v_call: TRBV4-2; d_call: TRBD1; j_call: TRBJ1-2; cdr3_aa: CASSQDHGRGPGGYTF; cdr3_nt: TGTGCCAGCAGCCAAGATCATGGCAGGGGGCCGGGTGGCTACACCTTC
clone_size: -; v_call: TRBV24-1; d_call: TRBD1; j_call: TRBJ2-5; cdr3_aa: CATSDFGRGYQETQYF; cdr3_nt: TGTGCCACCAGTGATTTCGGCAGGGGGTACCAAGAGACCCAGTACTTC
clone_size: -; v_call: TRBV28; d_call: -; j_call: TRBJ1-1; cdr3_aa: CASRIGQSEAFF; cdr3_nt: TGTGCCAGCAGGATTGGGCAGTCTGAAGCTTTCTTT
clone_size: -; v_call: TRBV28; d_call: TRBD2; j_call: TRBJ2-3; cdr3_aa: CANQAGGTDTQYF; cdr3_nt: TGTGCCAACCAAGCGGGGGGGACAGATACGCAGTATTTT
clone_size: -; v_call: TRBV7-3; d_call: -; j_call: TRBJ2-3; cdr3_aa: CASSFASNPDTQYF; cdr3_nt: TGTGCCAGCAGCTTCGCTAGCAATCCAGATACGCAGTATTTT
clone_size: -; v_call: TRBV18; d_call: -; j_call: TRBJ1-4; cdr3_aa: CASSPIFAGMGEKLFF; cdr3_nt: TGTGCCAGCTCACCTATTTTCGCAGGGATGGGTGAAAAACTGTTTTTT
clone_size: -; v_call: TRBV19; d_call: -; j_call: TRBJ2-7; cdr3_aa: CASSSGRENEQYF; cdr3_nt: TGTGCCAGTAGCTCGGGACGGGAGAACGAGCAGTACTTC
clone_size: -; v_call: TRBV28; d_call: TRBD1; j_call: TRBJ1-1; cdr3_aa: CASSSGQGTEAFF; cdr3_nt: TGTGCCAGCAGTTCGGGACAGGGAACTGAAGCTTTCTTT
clone_size: -; v_call: TRBV28; d_call: -; j_call: TRBJ2-7; cdr3_aa: CASSSGAPGEQYF; cdr3_nt: TGTGCCAGCAGTTCCGGTGCCCCCGGCGAGCAGTACTTC
clone_size: -; v_call: TRBV5-6; d_call: TRBD2; j_call: TRBJ2-7; cdr3_aa: CASSPLPTSGVYEQYF; cdr3_nt: TGTGCCAGCAGCCCGCTCCCAACTAGCGGGGTCTACGAGCAGTACTTC
clone_size: -; v_call: TRBV20-1; d_call: TRBD2; j_call: TRBJ2-5; cdr3_aa: CSASRWGGETQYF; cdr3_nt: TGCAGTGCTAGTCGGTGGGGAGGGGAGACCCAGTACTTC
clone_size: -; v_call: TRBV5-1; d_call: -; j_call: TRBJ1-3; cdr3_aa: CASSTGVPGNTIYF; cdr3_nt: TGCGCCAGCAGCACGGGGGTCCCTGGAAACACCATATATTTT
clone_size: -; v_call: TRBV3-1/TRBV3-2; d_call: -; j_call: TRBJ2-1; cdr3_aa: CASSHHRVLGEQFF; cdr3_nt: TGTGCCAGCAGCCATCACAGGGTGTTGGGTGAGCAGTTCTTC
clone_size: -; v_call: TRBV5-1; d_call: TRBD1; j_call: TRBJ1-6; cdr3_aa: CASSMGQGRNSPLHF; cdr3_nt: TGCGCCAGCAGCATGGGACAGGGGCGTAATTCACCCCTCCACTTT
clone_size: many; v_call: TRBV2; d_call: -; j_call: TRBJ1-6; cdr3_aa: CASSESPGLNSPLHF; cdr3_nt: TGTGCCAGCAGTGAATCACCGGGTTTGAATTCACCCCTCCACTTT
clone_size: -; v_call: TRBV7-9; d_call: TRBD1; j_call: TRBJ2-2; cdr3_aa: CASSLSFVGTGDSGELFF; cdr3_nt: TGTGCCAGCAGCTTATCGTTTGTGGGGACAGGGGATTCCGGGGAGCTGTTTTTT
clone_size: -; v_call: TRBV14; d_call: -; j_call: TRBJ1-1; cdr3_aa: CASSQARGAFF; cdr3_nt: TGTGCCAGCAGCCAAGCTAGAGGAGCTTTCTTT
clone_size: -; v_call: TRBV7-9; d_call: TRBD2; j_call: TRBJ2-1; cdr3_aa: CASSLGTSGRTTYNEQFF; cdr3_nt: TGTGCCAGCAGCTTGGGGACTAGCGGGAGGACTACTTACAATGAGCAGTTCTTC
clone_size: -; v_call: TRBV4-2; d_call: TRBD2; j_call: TRBJ2-5; cdr3_aa: CASSQGTSYETQYF; cdr3_nt: TGTGCCAGCAGCCAGGGGACTAGCTACGAGACCCAGTACTTC
clone_size: -; v_call: TRBV10-2; d_call: TRBD1; j_call: TRBJ1-2; cdr3_aa: CASTGTGGNYGYTF; cdr3_nt: TGCGCCAGCACAGGGACAGGGGGGAACTATGGCTACACCTTC